This TCR beta chain was sequenced during a study of Graves' ophthalmopathy and Graves' hyperthyroidism. Study conclusions and caveats: The study's model predicted ophthalmopathy progression at approximately 71% sensitivity and approximately 78% specificity. From stable hyperthyroidism, ophthalmopathy was separated by a 13-signature model with just over 85% sensitivity and under 84% specificity.

V was pared by 0 bases and J by 1 base, with 7 bases between. This CDR3 comprises 15 residues. Germline CDR1 DFQATT, CDR2 SNEGSKA (reference sequence). Patients were left out if they had other autoimmune diseases, uncontrolled infections, pregnancy or lactation. The table lists this clonotype with many counts. The antigen is unknown. Investigators amplified TCR beta CDR3 regions from RNA transcripts. Scientists carried out first-round RT-PCR using HTBI primers and then a second-round multiplex PCR. TCRdb fed the multiplex PCR reads into MiXCR, producing one record per CDR3 protein. The sample has about 550,000 distinct CDR3 sequences, about two fifths seen once.

The gene calls are TRBV20-1 and TRBJ2-6; D is unresolved. The sample consisted of peripheral blood or thyroid tissue (not recorded which). This clonotype was sampled from an adult man with Graves' hyperthyroidism. The CDR3: CSAREQVSGANVLTF. CDR3 coding DNA: TGCAGTGCTAGAGAACAAGTATCTGGGGCCAACGTCCTGACTTTC.